The 10 T cell receptor beta chains listed next were all sequenced from one sample in a study of shared clonotypes between healthy human individuals. Here immunoSEQ multiplex PCR was the method, and the copy in TCRdb shows in-frame clones only, minus some. The sample contains roughly 2.5 million clones, roughly nine tenths of which appear only once. Sequenced material: naive CD4+ T cells sorted from blood. Indicated subset: CD45RA+ positively selected. The receptors here all came from a man younger than 30 in good health.

V usage is TRBV5-5 and J usage is TRBJ2-3; 8 nucleotides line up with TRBD2. V lost 4 bases and J lost 2; bases outside the gene matches: 6. Germline-derived CDR1 and CDR2 are SGHKS and YYEKEE (reference sequence). The CDR3 contains 15 residues. CDR3: CASSGAGVLTDTQYF. The CDR3 DNA sequence: TGTGCCAGCAGCGGAGCGGGAGTCCTCACAGATACGCAGTATTTT.

The table lists this clone with a count of one. The rearrangement links TRBV4-1 to TRBJ2-5; D is possibly TRBD1 (5 bases). V dropped 0 bases and J dropped 3 bases, with 8 bases sitting between them. Germline V lookup: CDR1 MGHRA, CDR2 YSYEKL. This CDR3 is built from 14 residues. The CDR3 DNA reads TGCGCCAGCAGCCAAGAAGGGGTAAAAGAGACCCAGTACTTC. It is translated as CASSQEGVKETQYF.

To note about this clone: At the DNA level, this CDR3 is encoded by other sequences in the same sample as well. V usage is TRBV5-4 and J usage is TRBJ2-7; D not resolved. The CDR3 spans 13 residues. Germline assignment: CDR1 SGHNT and CDR2 YYREEE (reference sequence). V dropped 0 bases and J dropped 1 base, with 5 bases sitting between them. The CDR3 coding sequence is TGTGCCAGCAGCTTGGGGAGTTCCTACGAGCAGTACTTC. Translation: CASSLGSSYEQYF.

In the case of this clone: This CDR3 is also generated by other DNA sequences in the sample. V is TRBV7-8 and J is TRBJ1-1, with TRBD1 as a possible D gene (6 bases). The CDR3 runs to 15 residues. The germline V gene has CDR1 SGHVS and CDR2 FQNEAQ. V shed 5 bases and J shed 1 base, with 14 bases lying between them. CDR3 in DNA: TGTGCCAGCAGCCCCCGAGACAGGACGAACACTGAAGCTTTCTTT. It translates to CASSPRDRTNTEAFF.

The CDR3 is CASSDVQLDYNEQFF. CDR3 bases: TGTGCCAGCAGTGATGTCCAACTTGACTACAATGAGCAGTTCTTC. The J gene is TRBJ2-1, the V gene TRBV25-1; D is ambiguous. Germline loops: CDR1 MGHDK, CDR2 SYGVNS. V lost 3 bases, J lost 3 bases, and 12 bases lay in between. The CDR3 totals 15 residues.

The rearrangement uses TRBV18 and TRBJ2-7; TRBD1 or TRBD2 may be the D gene (5 bases each). The V end was cut by 2 bases, the J end by 4 bases, with 15 bases between. The CDR3 has 15 amino acids. The V gene's germline CDR1 is KGHSH and CDR2 LQKENI. This CDR3 is CASSPTQVGKYEQYF. The CDR3 bases are TGTGCCAGCTCACCAACACAGGTCGGGAAATACGAGCAGTACTTC.

V and J are TRBV5-1 and TRBJ2-1; possibly TRBD1 or TRBD2 for D (6 bases each). Trimming removed 2 bases at V and 9 bases at J, with 18 bases between. CDR3 size: 15 residues. Germline lookup yields CDR1 SGHRS and CDR2 YFSETQ. CDR3: CASSLDPGAGTEQFF. The CDR3 DNA reads TGCGCCAGCAGCTTAGACCCGGGGGCCGGGACTGAGCAGTTCTTC.

V usage is TRBV7-9 and J usage is TRBJ1-3; D gene ambiguous. This CDR3 is built from 14 residues. The V gene's germline CDR1 is SEHNR and CDR2 FQNEAQ (reference sequence). V was trimmed by 2 bases and J by 4 bases, leaving 9 bases between them. CDR3 protein: CASSLSGVGNTIYF. The CDR3 DNA reads TGTGCCAGCAGCTTATCCGGCGTGGGAAACACCATATATTTT.

The CDR3 nucleotides are TGTGCCAGACCTAACTTTGCGACTGAAGCTTTCTTT. It encodes CARPNFATEAFF. V is TRBV6-4 and J is TRBJ1-1, with D unclear. V lost 9 bases, J lost 5 bases, and 13 bases lay in between. Per the germline V gene, CDR1 is MRHNA and CDR2 is SNTAGT. The CDR3 length is 12 residues.

The CDR3 nucleotides are TGCGCCAGCAGCACCCGGGGGAACACCGGGGAGCTGTTTTTT. As protein: CASSTRGNTGELFF. This sequence joins TRBV5-1 and TRBJ2-2; D possibly corresponds to TRBD2 (5 bases). Germline V gene data show CDR1 as SGHRS and CDR2 as YFSETQ. The V gene lost 4 bases and the J gene lost 1 base, with 8 bases spanning the gap. There are 14 residues in the CDR3.